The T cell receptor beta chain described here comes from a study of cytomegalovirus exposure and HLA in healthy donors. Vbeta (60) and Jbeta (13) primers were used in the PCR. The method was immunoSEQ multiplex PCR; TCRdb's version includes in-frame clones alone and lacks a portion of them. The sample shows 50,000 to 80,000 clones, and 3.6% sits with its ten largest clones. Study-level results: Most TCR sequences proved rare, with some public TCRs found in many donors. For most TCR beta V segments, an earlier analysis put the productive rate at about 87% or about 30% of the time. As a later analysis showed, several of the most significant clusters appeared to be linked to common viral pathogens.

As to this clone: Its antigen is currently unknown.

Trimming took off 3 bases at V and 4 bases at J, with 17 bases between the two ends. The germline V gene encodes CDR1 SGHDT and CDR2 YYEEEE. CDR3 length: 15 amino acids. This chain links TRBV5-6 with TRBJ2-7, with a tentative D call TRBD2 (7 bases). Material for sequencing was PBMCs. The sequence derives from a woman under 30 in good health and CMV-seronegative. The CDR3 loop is CASSSSRGGDYEQYF. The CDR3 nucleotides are TGTGCCAGCAGCTCCTCGAGGGGGGGGGATTACGAGCAGTACTTC.